A selection of T cell receptor beta chains follows, all from one sample in a study of blood T cell repertoires in COVID-19. The protocol was immunoSEQ multiplex PCR, while the TCRdb copy is restricted to in-frame clones and leaves out a portion. The data contain 100,000 to 150,000 clones, approximately 81% of them seen just once; the ten biggest clones take up 4.5% to 6%. The sample comprised peripheral blood. The receptors here all came from a man older than 75 with COVID-19, enrolled during active disease. CDR3s include the opening cysteine and the closing phenylalanine or tryptophan. Fields, in order: clone size, V gene, J gene, CDR3 length, D gene, CDR3 protein, CDR3 DNA. D genes are given only for firm matches. Clone size appears in some rows only: once, few, many, or a class for an expanded clone.

>NA|TRBV10-2|TRBJ2-7|18|TRBD2
CASSGTSGRNPSSYEQYF
TGCGCCAGCAGCGGGACTAGCGGGAGAAACCCGAGCTCCTACGAGCAGTACTTC
>few|TRBV7-2|TRBJ1-2|16|NA
CASSLTVGSRSHGYTF
TGTGCCAGCAGCTTAACGGTCGGGAGCAGGTCACATGGCTACACCTTC
>NA|TRBV5-1|TRBJ1-3|16|NA
CASSLGQNPSGNTIYF
TGCGCCAGCAGCTTGGGACAGAACCCCTCTGGAAACACCATATATTTT
>NA|TRBV6-6|TRBJ2-2|15|TRBD1
CASRTGTGNTGELFF
TGTGCCAGCAGAACCGGGACAGGGAACACCGGGGAGCTGTTTTTT
>NA|TRBV10-3|TRBJ2-7|13|TRBD2
CAIAGRAENEQYF
TGTGCCATCGCCGGGAGGGCCGAAAACGAGCAGTACTTC
>once|TRBV6-6|TRBJ2-5|15|TRBD1
CASSSRDRGQETQYF
TGTGCCAGCAGTTCCCGGGACAGGGGTCAAGAGACCCAGTACTTC
>NA|TRBV6-5|TRBJ1-1|15|NA
CASSYPGRMNTEAFF
TGTGCCAGCAGTTACCCCGGCAGGATGAACACTGAAGCTTTCTTT
>once|TRBV9|TRBJ2-1|18|TRBD2
CASSARAPGTSGYNEQFF
TGTGCCAGCAGCGCCCGGGCCCCCGGGACTAGCGGGTACAATGAGCAGTTCTTC
>once|TRBV29-1|TRBJ1-1|12|NA
CSVEGQGGGAFF
TGCAGCGTTGAGGGGCAGGGCGGGGGAGCTTTCTTT
>NA|TRBV5-1|TRBJ1-6|16|TRBD1
CASSLAPQGNNSPLHF
TGCGCCAGCAGCTTGGCCCCACAGGGGAATAATTCACCCCTCCACTTT
>NA|TRBV28|TRBJ1-1|13|NA
CASSSNSNTEAFF
TGTGCCAGCAGTTCAAACAGCAACACTGAAGCTTTCTTT
>NA|TRBV7-8|TRBJ1-5|17|NA
CASSPAGNPATNQPQHF
TGTGCCAGCAGCCCGGCGGGCAATCCCGCGACCAATCAGCCCCAGCATTTT
>NA|TRBV6-1|TRBJ1-4|14|TRBD1
CASSEGGTGEKLFF
TGTGCCAGCAGTGAAGGGGGGACAGGGGAAAAACTGTTTTTT
>NA|TRBV2|TRBJ1-6|18|TRBD1
CASSEYGTGSSYNSPLHF
TGTGCCAGCAGTGAATACGGGACAGGGAGCTCCTATAATTCACCCCTCCACTTT
>NA|TRBV13|TRBJ2-5|15|TRBD2
CASSLSLAGVETQYF
TGTGCCAGCAGCTTATCACTAGCGGGAGTCGAGACCCAGTACTTC
>NA|TRBV10-3|TRBJ2-2|14|NA
CAILDSPSTGELFF
TGTGCCATCCTGGACAGTCCGTCCACCGGGGAGCTGTTTTTT
>NA|TRBV3-1/TRBV3-2|TRBJ1-4|16|TRBD1
CASSQDGRQGSGKLFF
TGTGCCAGCAGCCAAGATGGGAGACAGGGGTCCGGAAAACTGTTTTTT
>NA|TRBV6-5|TRBJ2-1|15|TRBD2
CASTLPAGGTNEQFF
TGTGCCAGCACCCTCCCGGCGGGAGGGACTAATGAGCAGTTCTTC
>NA|TRBV19|TRBJ1-5|14|NA
CASSTGNSNQPQHF
TGTGCCAGTAGTACGGGGAATAGCAATCAGCCCCAGCATTTT
>NA|TRBV7-2|TRBJ2-7|14|TRBD2
CASSRTSHLREQYF
TGTGCCAGCAGCCGGACTAGCCATCTACGCGAGCAGTACTTC
>NA|TRBV4-2|TRBJ1-4|17|TRBD1
CASSPGQGAALGEKLFF
TGTGCCAGCAGTCCGGGACAGGGGGCCGCATTGGGCGAAAAACTGTTTTTT
>NA|TRBV6-2/TRBV6-3|TRBJ1-3|15|NA
CASSDGTYSGNTIYF
TGTGCCAGCAGCGACGGGACTTACTCTGGAAACACCATATATTTT
>few|TRBV20-1|TRBJ1-4|11|NA
CSLWFNEKLFF
TGCAGTCTATGGTTTAATGAAAAACTGTTTTTT
>NA|TRBV6-2/TRBV6-3|TRBJ1-1|15|NA
CASSLAGHMNTEAFF
TGTGCCAGCAGTTTAGCCGGACACATGAACACTGAAGCTTTCTTT
>NA|TRBV2|TRBJ1-1|13|TRBD1
CASSGGTGDEAFF
TGTGCCAGCAGTGGCGGGACAGGGGATGAAGCTTTCTTT
>NA|TRBV6-5|TRBJ1-6|13|NA
CASRQEYNSPLHF
TGTGCCAGCAGGCAGGAATATAATTCACCCCTCCACTTT
>NA|TRBV7-2|TRBJ2-2|17|TRBD2
CASSPTLAARDTGELFF
TGTGCCAGCAGCCCGACACTAGCGGCCCGAGATACCGGGGAGCTGTTTTTT
>once|TRBV9|TRBJ2-1|15|NA
CASSGQVSSYNEQFF
TGTGCCAGCAGCGGACAGGTTAGCTCCTACAATGAGCAGTTCTTC
>NA|TRBV18|TRBJ1-2|15|NA
CASSTSLFGDRGYTF
TGTGCCAGCTCAACAAGCCTATTCGGGGATAGAGGCTACACCTTC
>NA|TRBV28|TRBJ2-7|13|NA
CASSAGTPYEQYF
TGTGCCAGCAGTGCCGGGACTCCCTACGAGCAGTACTTC
>NA|TRBV7-9|TRBJ2-6|13|NA
CASSSSGANVLTF
TGTGCCAGCAGCTCCTCCGGGGCCAACGTCCTGACTTTC
>NA|TRBV28|TRBJ1-5|14|NA
CASSLQLGGQPQHF
TGTGCCAGCAGTTTACAGTTAGGGGGACAGCCCCAGCATTTT
>NA|TRBV11-2|TRBJ2-7|16|TRBD1
CASTLPRDRATYEQYF
TGTGCCAGCACTCTTCCCAGGGACAGGGCGACCTACGAGCAGTACTTC
>NA|TRBV19|TRBJ2-7|17|NA
CASMRSGTTGVFYEQYF
TGTGCCAGTATGAGGTCCGGCACCACGGGAGTTTTCTACGAGCAGTACTTC
>NA|TRBV6-2/TRBV6-3|TRBJ2-2|19|TRBD2
CASSYRTSGRSPNTGELFF
TGTGCCAGCAGCTATCGGACTAGCGGGAGGTCCCCCAACACCGGGGAGCTGTTTTTT
>NA|TRBV29-1|TRBJ2-1|13|NA
CSQEVSLSGEQFF
TGCAGCCAAGAAGTATCGCTCTCGGGTGAGCAGTTCTTC
>NA|TRBV9|TRBJ1-2|14|TRBD1
CASSVPAGGYGYTF
TGTGCCAGCAGCGTACCGGCAGGGGGCTATGGCTACACCTTC
>NA|TRBV6-5|TRBJ2-3|14|NA
CASRDRVSTDTQYF
TGTGCCAGCAGGGACAGAGTTAGCACAGATACGCAGTATTTT
>NA|TRBV19|TRBJ2-3|17|TRBD2
CASRPRLAETPFNTQYF
TGTGCCAGTAGGCCTAGACTAGCGGAGACCCCCTTCAATACGCAGTATTTT
>few|TRBV6-4|TRBJ2-1|16|NA
CASSDSIGNSVPEQFF
TGTGCCAGCAGTGACTCGATAGGGAATAGCGTCCCTGAGCAGTTCTTC
>NA|TRBV29-1|TRBJ2-1|15|TRBD1
CSVERGDREVDEQFF
TGCAGCGTTGAGCGTGGGGACAGGGAAGTCGATGAGCAGTTCTTC
>few|TRBV9|TRBJ1-3|14|NA
CASSGGDGGNTIYF
TGTGCCAGCAGCGGGGGGGACGGAGGAAACACCATATATTTT
>NA|TRBV6-5|TRBJ1-2|14|NA
CASSYVQGGYGYTF
TGTGCCAGCAGTTACGTACAGGGTGGCTATGGCTACACCTTC
>once|TRBV28|TRBJ1-2|15|TRBD1
CASSRPGGRLYGYTF
TGTGCCAGCAGTCGCCCAGGGGGGCGCCTCTATGGCTACACCTTC
>NA|TRBV7-3|TRBJ2-7|16|TRBD2
CASSLTGTSGRREQYF
TGTGCCAGCAGCTTAACGGGGACTAGCGGGAGGAGAGAGCAGTACTTC
>NA|TRBV11-2|TRBJ2-5|12|NA
CASSFSKETQYF
TGTGCCAGCAGCTTCAGTAAAGAGACCCAGTACTTC
>NA|TRBV18|TRBJ2-1|13|NA
CASSPRGRNEQFF
TGTGCCAGCTCACCCCGAGGGCGGAATGAGCAGTTCTTC
>NA|TRBV9|TRBJ2-7|15|NA
CASSVAATREYEQYF
TGTGCCAGCAGCGTAGCCGCGACTAGAGAGTATGAGCAGTACTTC